The clone carrying this T cell receptor beta chain was seen a handful of times. Its ends do not fully match the called genes, so a read error is possible. The record originates from a study of cytomegalovirus exposure and HLA in healthy donors. The PCR made use of 60 Vbeta and 13 Jbeta primers. The method was immunoSEQ multiplex PCR; TCRdb's version includes in-frame clones alone and lacks a portion of them. The sample has some 150,000 clones; just over 75% are singletons. CDR3 length equals 13 residues. Looked up from germline, CDR1 is SQVTM and CDR2 is ANQGSEA. The sequence derives from a woman aged 25 to 45 in good health and CMV-seropositive. Sequenced material: PBMCs. The chain has TRBV29-1 and TRBJ1-1; a possible D gene is TRBD1 (6 bases). The chain's CDR3 is CSAEQGMNTEAFF. CDR3 nucleotide sequence: TGCAGCGCTGAACAGGGAATGAACACTGAAGCTTTCTTT. Together with reference TRBV29-1 and TRBJ1-1, the CDR3 gives the full variable domain: SAVISQKPSRDICQRGTSLTIQCQVDSQVTMMFWYRQQPGQSLTLIATANQGSEATYESGFVIDKFPISRPNLTFSTLTVSNMSPEDSSIYLCSAEQGMNTEAFFGQGTRLTVV.